The rows below give T cell receptor beta chains drawn from one sample of a study of T cells in localized non-small cell lung cancer. Profiling relied on immunoSEQ multiplex PCR, and the TCRdb table lists in-frame clones only, not all of them. This table has 130,000 or so clones, roughly 90% appearing once. The sample in question was peripheral blood, obtained before any cancer treatment. Source of these receptors: a female donor older than 55 with stage I lung adenocarcinoma. The conserved cysteine and the conserved F or W are not part of the CDR3 here.

j_gene: TRBJ2-7
len: 11
v_gene: TRBV5-1
CDR3aa: ASSIGTTYEQY

j_gene: TRBJ2-5
len: 9
v_gene: TRBV6-6
CDR3aa: ASSPKETQY

j_gene: TRBJ1-4
len: 12
v_gene: TRBV5-1
CDR3aa: ASSGGGIDEKLF

j_gene: TRBJ2-5
len: 11
v_gene: TRBV7-8
CDR3aa: ASSWNRGETQY

j_gene: TRBJ2-3
len: 13
v_gene: TRBV5-6
CDR3aa: ASSLPGGPIDTQY

j_gene: TRBJ2-7
len: 9
v_gene: TRBV20-1
CDR3aa: SASNRDVMD

j_gene: TRBJ2-7
len: 14
v_gene: TRBV5-1
CDR3aa: ASSSIDSGRRGEQY

j_gene: TRBJ1-1
len: 13
v_gene: TRBV18
CDR3aa: ASSPKTGANTEAF

j_gene: TRBJ2-5
len: 12
v_gene: TRBV29-1
CDR3aa: SVNSGTSEETQY

j_gene: TRBJ1-1
len: 9
v_gene: TRBV11-2
CDR3aa: ASRLNTEAF

j_gene: TRBJ2-1
len: 9
v_gene: TRBV6-5
CDR3aa: ASSRRNEQF

j_gene: TRBJ2-5
len: 13
v_gene: TRBV11-2
CDR3aa: ASSRPQGYEETQY

j_gene: TRBJ2-3
len: 9
v_gene: TRBV10-1
CDR3aa: ASSVGDTQY

j_gene: TRBJ1-5
len: 12
v_gene: TRBV2
CDR3aa: ASGDNNSNQPQH

j_gene: TRBJ1-1
len: 12
v_gene: TRBV2
CDR3aa: ASSEHREAPEAF

j_gene: TRBJ2-3
len: 15
v_gene: TRBV4-1
CDR3aa: ASSQVGTSDRTDTQY

j_gene: TRBJ2-3
len: 11
v_gene: TRBV29-1
CDR3aa: SVDAGGTDTQY

j_gene: TRBJ2-7
len: 10
v_gene: TRBV6-6
CDR3aa: ASRRQNYEQY

j_gene: TRBJ2-1
len: 15
v_gene: TRBV7-3
CDR3aa: ASSPQTTLTGINEQF

j_gene: TRBJ2-7
len: 15
v_gene: TRBV5-4
CDR3aa: ASSLGSNGLAGVQQY

j_gene: TRBJ1-3
len: 14
v_gene: TRBV18
CDR3aa: ASSRDSHVSGNTIY

j_gene: TRBJ1-4
len: 15
v_gene: TRBV28
CDR3aa: ASSPATGPATNEKLF

j_gene: TRBJ2-4
len: 13
v_gene: TRBV11-2
CDR3aa: ASSFSNWGKNIQY

j_gene: TRBJ2-3
len: 14
v_gene: TRBV5-1
CDR3aa: ASSTGLARTTDTQY

j_gene: TRBJ2-1
len: 14
v_gene: TRBV2
CDR3aa: ASTPRGAGGYNEQF

j_gene: TRBJ1-4
len: 14
v_gene: TRBV7-9
CDR3aa: ASSLAGGRTNEKLF

j_gene: TRBJ1-1
len: 12
v_gene: TRBV11-1
CDR3aa: ASSLPGRGTEAF

j_gene: TRBJ2-5
len: 14
v_gene: TRBV9
CDR3aa: ASSVDEGDFQETQY